A single T cell receptor (beta chain) is shown here with its context. What it binds is not known. The data stem from a study of monozygotic twins with inflammatory bowel disease. Amplification of TCRalpha and TCRbeta cDNA involved two nested PCRs that ran for around 16 and 10 cycles. After re-calling the 5' RACE reads, TCRdb lists one entry per CDR3 protein, DNA absent. The sample includes approximately 400,000 distinct CDR3 sequences. Looked up from germline, CDR1 is SGHRS and CDR2 is YFSETQ. The CDR3 is made up of 15 amino acids. The study's findings and limits: Differing T cell subtypes remained indistinguishable.

This TCR derives from a human donor with ulcerative colitis or Crohn's disease, or a healthy co-twin of an affected twin (not recorded which). Source material: blood. The V gene is TRBV5-1, the J gene TRBJ1-2; TCRdb outputs TRBD1, but without DNA this stays unchecked. The chain's CDR3 is CASSLPGTGGDGYTF.